The rows below give T cell receptor beta chains drawn from one sample of a study of T cells in tuberculosis. Data came from immunoSEQ multiplex PCR; TCRdb stores just in-frame clones and leaves some out. Of under 35,000 clones in the sample, 94% were seen once. The sequencing input was PBMCs. These TCRs come from a donor between 10 and 35 years old with latent tuberculosis or without tuberculosis infection. Both conserved end residues are part of each CDR3. A D gene is named only where the DNA matches it firmly. Clone size appears in some rows only: once, few, many, or a class for an expanded clone.

J gene | clone size | D gene | V gene | CDR3 protein | CDR3 DNA
TRBJ2-7 | medium-sized | NA | TRBV5-6 | CASSLVSGISHEQYF | TGTGCCAGCAGCTTGGTTTCAGGTATTTCACACGAGCAGTACTTC
TRBJ2-6 | NA | NA | TRBV12-5 | CASVGGLGANVLTF | TGTGCTAGTGTTGGAGGGCTCGGGGCCAACGTCCTGACTTTC
TRBJ1-5 | NA | NA | TRBV28 | CASSFPRTRFAFANQPQHF | TGTGCCAGCAGTTTCCCCCGGACTCGTTTTGCTTTCGCAAATCAGCCCCAGCATTTT
TRBJ2-3 | NA | TRBD2 | TRBV5-6 | CASSLLGLAGGPWTDTQYF | TGTGCCAGCAGCCTGCTGGGACTAGCGGGAGGGCCTTGGACAGATACGCAGTATTTT
TRBJ1-1 | NA | NA | TRBV6-1 | CASRVRSEAFF | TGTGCCAGCAGAGTGCGGTCTGAAGCTTTCTTT
TRBJ2-7 | NA | NA | TRBV11-2 | CASSFPGQPYEQYF | TGTGCCAGCAGCTTTCCCGGACAGCCCTACGAGCAGTACTTC
TRBJ2-5 | NA | TRBD2 | TRBV18 | CASSPSGREGETQYF | TGTGCCAGCTCACCTAGCGGGAGAGAAGGCGAGACCCAGTACTTC
TRBJ2-3 | NA | NA | TRBV7-2 | CASSLRRGGSTDTQYF | TGTGCCAGCAGCTTACGGAGGGGCGGTAGCACAGATACGCAGTATTTT
TRBJ2-7 | NA | NA | TRBV5-1 | CASSPNPHTVYEQYF | TGCGCCAGCAGCCCAAACCCCCACACAGTCTACGAGCAGTACTTC
TRBJ2-1 | once | TRBD2 | TRBV19 | CASSINLRLAGEYNEQFF | TGTGCCAGTAGTATAAATTTGCGGCTAGCGGGAGAATACAATGAGCAGTTCTTC
TRBJ2-7 | once | TRBD1 | TRBV5-4 | CASRYAGTGVYEQYF | TGTGCCAGCAGATACGCCGGGACAGGGGTTTACGAGCAGTACTTC
TRBJ2-7 | NA | TRBD1 | TRBV6-6 | CASSTGDRAYEQYF | TGTGCCAGCAGTACAGGGGACAGGGCCTACGAGCAGTACTTC
TRBJ1-1 | NA | NA | TRBV5-1 | CASSDQWEDTEAFF | TGCGCCAGCAGCGACCAGTGGGAGGACACTGAAGCTTTCTTT
TRBJ2-1 | NA | NA | TRBV5-1 | CASSLLQESTYNEQFF | TGCGCCAGCAGCTTGTTACAGGAATCCACCTACAATGAGCAGTTCTTC
TRBJ2-5 | NA | TRBD2 | TRBV7-3 | CASSLSGEGETQYF | TGTGCCAGCAGCTTATCCGGGGAGGGGGAGACCCAGTACTTC
TRBJ1-2 | NA | NA | TRBV5-1 | CASSLRGQQGYTF | TGCGCCAGCAGCTTGCGCGGGCAGCAGGGCTACACCTTC
TRBJ2-2 | NA | NA | TRBV9 | CASRGAAAGELFF | TGTGCCAGCAGGGGGGCGGCGGCCGGGGAGCTGTTTTTT
TRBJ2-1 | NA | NA | TRBV29-1 | CSVARVVNEQFF | TGCAGCGTTGCACGAGTTGTCAATGAGCAGTTCTTC
TRBJ1-1 | NA | TRBD1 | TRBV5-1 | CASQQAQGVNTEAFF | TGCGCCAGCCAACAAGCTCAGGGGGTGAACACTGAAGCTTTCTTT
TRBJ2-7 | NA | NA | TRBV5-1 | CASSLVGAPSYEQYF | TGCGCCAGCAGCTTGGTGGGCGCCCCCTCCTACGAGCAGTACTTC
TRBJ2-1 | NA | NA | TRBV19 | CASSMKDSNEQFF | TGTGCCAGTAGTATGAAGGACAGCAATGAGCAGTTCTTC
TRBJ2-7 | NA | NA | TRBV5-4 | CASSLDRARGREYF | TGTGCCAGCAGCTTGGATAGGGCCCGGGGGAGAGAGTACTTC
TRBJ1-2 | NA | TRBD1 | TRBV14 | CASSLEKGQGTFGYTF | TGTGCCAGCAGCCTTGAGAAGGGACAGGGAACATTTGGCTACACCTTC
TRBJ2-3 | few | TRBD1 | TRBV29-1 | CSARNRDSLTDTQYF | TGCAGCGCCAGGAACCGGGACAGCCTCACAGATACGCAGTATTTT
TRBJ2-7 | NA | NA | TRBV4-1 | CASSQESVSYEQYF | TGCGCCAGCAGCCAAGAAAGCGTTTCCTACGAGCAGTACTTC
TRBJ1-2 | NA | TRBD1 | TRBV4-1 | CASSPRTGSNYGYTF | TGCGCCAGCAGCCCGAGGACAGGTTCTAACTATGGCTACACCTTC
TRBJ1-5 | NA | NA | TRBV10-3 | CAISESGGVGQPQHF | TGTGCCATCAGTGAGTCTGGGGGGGTAGGACAGCCCCAGCATTTT
TRBJ2-1 | NA | TRBD1 | TRBV25-1 | CASSELGTGSNNEQFF | TGTGCCAGCAGTGAATTGGGGACAGGGTCGAACAATGAGCAGTTCTTC
TRBJ1-5 | once | TRBD1 | TRBV10-3 | CATMDRGVQPQHF | TGTGCCACAATGGACAGGGGGGTACAGCCCCAGCATTTT
TRBJ1-1 | NA | NA | TRBV9 | CASSAKPRQVNVVNTEAFF | TGTGCCAGCAGCGCCAAACCCAGACAGGTCAACGTTGTGAACACTGAAGCTTTCTTT
TRBJ2-7 | NA | NA | TRBV7-2 | CASSLGGDEQYF | TGTGCCAGCAGCTTAGGGGGGGACGAGCAGTACTTC
TRBJ1-2 | NA | TRBD1 | TRBV2 | CASSEGTGGPYGYTF | TGTGCCAGCAGTGAAGGGACAGGGGGCCCCTACGGCTACACCTTC
TRBJ2-1 | NA | NA | TRBV29-1 | CSVAGYNEQFF | TGCAGCGTTGCGGGTTACAATGAGCAGTTCTTC